This entry lists 2 T cell receptor beta chains sequenced from one sample in a study of vaccination and CD4 T cells after COVID-19. An Oncomine TCR Beta short-read assay was used to sequence the DNA from cultured CD4+ T cells. TCRdb called the PCR reads again in MiXCR, with one record for every CDR3 protein. The sample holds roughly 7,500 distinct CDR3 sequences, 45% to 55% seen once. Their specific antigens are unknown. Treatment given: approximately 10-day PBMC culture with coronavirus spike peptide pools or control peptides (ViraFEST assay). Sequencing was carried out using CD4+ T cells from blood, cultured in vitro. These receptor sequences come from a human donor who had recovered from COVID-19.

The gene calls are TRBV12-3 or TRBV12-4 and TRBJ2-2, with D possibly being TRBD1 (6 bases). V lost 2 bases and J 1 base, leaving 11 bases between the germline ends. The CDR3 contains 16 residues. CDR3 protein: CASSLFRGGNTGELFF. The CDR3 DNA reads TGTGCCAGCAGTTTATTTCGAGGGGGGAACACCGGGGAGCTGTTTTTT.

The chain combines TRBV6-1 with TRBJ1-2; D not certain. CDR3 length: 12 amino acids. Per germline, CDR1 MNHNS and CDR2 SASEGT. Trimming took off 4 bases at V and 5 bases at J, with 8 bases between the two ends. The CDR3 is CASSAELYGYTF. The CDR3 DNA reads as TGTGCCAGCAGTGCGGAGCTGTATGGCTACACCTTC.